What follows are 20 T cell receptor beta chains derived from one specimen sequenced in a study of T cell responses to AZD1222 COVID-19 vaccine. Assay used: immunoSEQ multiplex PCR; TCRdb lists only in-frame clones, some missing. Of some 84,000 clones detected, roughly 89% appear once; the ten largest clones hold 11%. The sample consisted of peripheral blood, taken 28 days after the second AZD1222 dose. All receptors come from an adult who received the AZD1222 COVID-19 vaccine.

The chain couples TRBV2 to TRBJ1-1; D is unclear. The CDR3 is made up of 12 amino acids. Germline V gene lookup returns CDR1 SNHLY and CDR2 FYNNEI. Deletions cut 2 bases from V and 7 bases from J, with 8 bases between. The CDR3 DNA reads TGTGCCAGCAGTGAACTCCCACTTGAAGCTTTCTTT. Amino acid sequence: CASSELPLEAFF.

V and J are TRBV2 and TRBJ2-7; no definite D call. Trimming pared 10 bases from V and 3 bases from J, leaving 13 bases between. Germline V gene lookup returns CDR1 SNHLY and CDR2 FYNNEI. This CDR3 has 12 amino acids. The chain's CDR3 is CATSWAVYEQYF. CDR3 DNA: TGTGCCACCTCCTGGGCGGTCTACGAGCAGTACTTC.

The chain has TRBV5-6 and TRBJ2-5; TRBD1 matches 9 bases. The CDR3 extends over 16 amino acids. Germline CDR1 and CDR2: SGHDT and YYEEEE. The ends lost 5 bases at V and 5 bases at J; junction bases unmatched: 13. The CDR3 DNA follows: TGTGCCAGCAGTACAGGGGGCGGTTCCAGGATCGAGACCCAGTACTTC. Its translation is CASSTGGGSRIETQYF.

The CDR3 coding sequence is TGCAGCGTTGAATTCGACCGGGGCCGGGAGTACCAAGAGACCCAGTACTTC. Amino acid sequence: CSVEFDRGREYQETQYF. The chain has TRBV29-1 and TRBJ2-5; possible D gene TRBD2, 6 bases. This CDR3 region has 17 residues. Trimming stripped 2 bases from V and 0 bases from J, with 19 bases between. The germline CDR1 and CDR2 sequences are SQVTM and ANQGSEA.

J is TRBJ2-7 and V is TRBV6-5; D might be TRBD2 (5 bases). The CDR3 runs to 15 residues. Trimming cost V 7 bases and J 2 bases, with 18 bases left between them. The germline V gene has CDR1 MNHEY and CDR2 SVGAGI. This CDR3 reads CASKGKGYGTYEQYF. In DNA, the CDR3 is TGTGCCAGCAAGGGTAAGGGTTACGGGACCTACGAGCAGTACTTC.

The V call is TRBV19, the J call TRBJ2-7, with D possibly called TRBD1 or TRBD2 (5 bases each). This CDR3 is 15 amino acids long. Trimming removed 7 bases at V and 0 bases at J, with 16 bases between. The germline V gene encodes CDR1 LNHDA and CDR2 SQIVND (reference sequence). The CDR3 here is CASKRTGTSSYEQYF. CDR3 coding DNA: TGTGCCAGTAAGAGGACGGGGACGAGCTCCTACGAGCAGTACTTC.

The chain couples TRBV9 to TRBJ1-2; D call uncertain. CDR1 and CDR2 from the germline V gene are SGDLS and YYNGEE. Trimming stripped 2 bases from V and 0 bases from J, with 8 bases between. This CDR3 contains 14 residues. CDR3 DNA sequence: TGTGCCAGCAGCGTCGGCGCAGCTAACTATGGCTACACCTTC. Translated: CASSVGAANYGYTF.

This chain uses TRBV6-2 or TRBV6-3 with TRBJ1-2, with D perhaps matching TRBD1 (5 bases). V was pared by 5 bases and J by 2 bases, with 9 bases between. CDR3 length: 13 residues. Germline lookup yields CDR1 MNHEY and CDR2 SVGEGT. CDR3 residues: CASSLRQNYGYTF. The DNA of the CDR3 is TGTGCCAGCAGTCTCCGACAGAACTATGGCTACACCTTC.

The rearrangement joins TRBV2 to TRBJ2-2, with D possibly being TRBD2 (7 bases). The CDR3 length is 16 residues. The V end was cut by 3 bases, the J end by 0 bases, with 11 bases between. Germline CDR1 is SNHLY and CDR2 is FYNNEI. CDR3 region: CASSDPGGPNTGELFF. Written as DNA, the CDR3 is TGTGCCAGCAGTGATCCGGGGGGCCCGAACACCGGGGAGCTGTTTTTT.

The chain recombines TRBV7-6 with TRBJ2-5; 9 nucleotides align to TRBD2. CDR1 and CDR2 from the germline V gene are SGHVS and FNYEAQ. The CDR3 contains 14 residues. The ends lost 4 bases at V and 5 bases at J; junction bases unmatched: 5. The CDR3 DNA reads TGTGCCAGCAGCTCGGCGGGGGGGGGTGAGACCCAGTACTTC. The encoded protein is CASSSAGGGETQYF.

J is TRBJ1-5 and V is TRBV9, with 7 positions matching TRBD1. The CDR3 is 14 residues long. With V trimmed by 4 bases and J by 3 bases, 4 bases remained unmatched. The germline gives CDR1 SGDLS, CDR2 YYNGEE. The CDR3 loop reads CASSQTGSNQPQHF. For the CDR3, the DNA is TGTGCCAGCAGCCAGACAGGGTCCAATCAGCCCCAGCATTTT. The complete variable domain, with remaining parts taken from reference TRBV9 and TRBJ1-5, reads DSGVTQTPKHLITATGQRVTLRCSPRSGDLSVYWYQQSLDQGLQFLIQYYNGEERAKGNILERFSAQQFPDLHSELNLSSLELGDSALYFCASSQTGSNQPQHFGDGTRLSIL.

This chain links TRBV4-1 with TRBJ1-5; D remains ambiguous. This CDR3 has 15 amino acids. The ends were cut back, 0 bases at V and 5 bases at J, with 11 bases in the middle. The germline gives CDR1 MGHRA, CDR2 YSYEKL. As DNA, the CDR3 is TGCGCCAGCAGCCAAGACAACTTATATGATCAGCCCCAGCATTTT. Translating it yields CASSQDNLYDQPQHF.

The chain employs TRBV5-4 and TRBJ2-2; TRBD1 matches 7 bases. After removal of 5 bases from V and 0 bases from J, the junction contained 4 bases not matched to a gene. CDR1 is SGHNT and CDR2 is YYREEE in the germline V gene (reference sequence). The CDR3 has 15 amino acids. The CDR3 loop is CASSDRASNTGELFF. As DNA, the CDR3 is TGTGCCAGCAGTGACAGGGCGTCGAACACCGGGGAGCTGTTTTTT.

This clone is a singleton in its sample. This chain links TRBV28 with TRBJ1-1, with unresolved D. In germline, CDR1 is MDHEN, CDR2 SYDVKM. The ends were cut back, 5 bases at V and 0 bases at J, with 13 bases in the middle. CDR3 length equals 15 residues. CDR3 loop: CASSPPTQMNTEAFF. The CDR3 region has the DNA TGTGCCAGCAGTCCCCCCACACAGATGAACACTGAAGCTTTCTTT.

V usage is TRBV3-1 (or the pseudogene TRBV3-2) and J usage is TRBJ2-7; maybe TRBD1 (6 bases). The V gene's germline CDR1 is LGHDT and CDR2 YNNKEL (reference sequence). V shed 3 bases and J shed 6 bases, with 18 bases lying between them. The CDR3 length is 15 residues. The CDR3 loop reads CASSHDRKRLFEQYF. The CDR3 DNA follows: TGTGCCAGCAGCCATGACAGGAAAAGGCTTTTCGAGCAGTACTTC.

This clone has a single count. The V gene is TRBV9, the J gene TRBJ2-2; D not resolved. V dropped 4 bases and J dropped 7 bases, with 17 bases sitting between them. The V gene's germline CDR1 is SGDLS and CDR2 YYNGEE. The CDR3 spans 15 residues. The chain's CDR3 is CASSFLPSLGGELFF. CDR3 nucleotide sequence: TGTGCCAGCAGCTTTCTGCCCAGCCTTGGCGGGGAGCTGTTTTTT.

The V call is TRBV5-1, the J call TRBJ2-7; TRBD1 might be the D (5 bases). Trimming removed 2 bases at V and 0 bases at J, with 9 bases between. The CDR3 runs 14 residues. CDR1 is SGHRS, CDR2 YFSETQ, per germline. The CDR3 spells CASSFTGGSYEQYF. The CDR3 bases are TGCGCCAGCAGCTTTACAGGCGGCTCCTACGAGCAGTACTTC. The whole variable domain, remainder taken from reference TRBV5-1 and TRBJ2-7, is KAGVTQTPRYLIKTRGQQVTLSCSPISGHRSVSWYQQTPGQGLQFLFEYFSETQRNKGNFPGRFSGRQFSNSRSEMNVSTLELGDSALYLCASSFTGGSYEQYFGPGTRLTVT.

The gene calls are TRBV9 and TRBJ1-5; no clear D. The CDR3 contains 15 residues. Trimming took off 4 bases at V and 0 bases at J, with 11 bases between the two ends. Germline V lookup: CDR1 SGDLS, CDR2 YYNGEE. CDR3 sequence (DNA): TGTGCCAGCAGCCGTTCCGGCGGTAGCAATCAGCCCCAGCATTTT. Residues: CASSRSGGSNQPQHF. The entire variable domain, with the rest obtained from reference TRBV9 and TRBJ1-5, is as follows: DSGVTQTPKHLITATGQRVTLRCSPRSGDLSVYWYQQSLDQGLQFLIQYYNGEERAKGNILERFSAQQFPDLHSELNLSSLELGDSALYFCASSRSGGSNQPQHFGDGTRLSIL.

The rearrangement uses TRBV6-5 and TRBJ2-7, with 10 bases aligning to TRBD1. The CDR3 sequence is 14 residues long. Germline V lookup: CDR1 MNHEY, CDR2 SVGAGI. J gave up 0 bases and V 5 bases, and 1 base lay outside the gene matches. The chain's CDR3 is CASSRDRGSYEQYF. The CDR3 DNA reads TGTGCCAGCAGTCGGGACAGGGGCTCCTACGAGCAGTACTTC.

Relative to its sample, this clone is medium-sized. Other DNA sequences of this sample code for an identical CDR3. The chain employs TRBV5-1 and TRBJ2-7; no clear D gene. The CDR3 consists of 11 residues. Between the trimmed V and J ends, which lost 3 bases and 3 bases, there was a span of 4 bases. Germline-derived CDR1 and CDR2 are SGHRS and YFSETQ. The CDR3 bases are TGCGCCAGCAGCTGGAACTACGAGCAGTACTTC. This translates into CASSWNYEQYF.